The 32 T cell receptor beta chains presented below share a single source sample, sequenced in a study of blood T cell repertoires in COVID-19 (TCRdb year 2020). Libraries were constructed by the immunoSEQ multiplex PCR assay. TCRdb took this table from immuneACCESS and kept in-frame rearrangements with V and J called. Such tables lack part of the clones; where checked against another copy, unresolved V genes explain under half of the gap, and the rest is unexplained. The sample table holds 200,000 to 250,000 clones, of which about 88% were seen once. Jointly, the top ten make up roughly a sixth of the sample. Sequencing was done on a sample of peripheral blood. These receptors all stem from a man aged 45-60 years with COVID-19, enrolled during active disease.

This clone has only one observation. The chain couples TRBV29-1 to TRBJ1-1; D gene uncertain. Germline V gene lookup returns CDR1 SQVTM and CDR2 ANQGSEA. The CDR3 extends over 11 amino acids. Trimming left V 6 bases short and J 1 base short, with 6 bases between. In nucleotides, the CDR3 is TGCAGCGTCAGTCAGAACACTGAAGCTTTCTTT. Translated: CSVSQNTEAFF.

The V and J genes are TRBV3-1 (or the pseudogene TRBV3-2) and TRBJ2-2; 12 bases fit TRBD2. After removal of 5 bases from V and 2 bases from J, the junction contained 6 bases not matched to a gene. The CDR3 is 17 amino acids. The V gene's germline CDR1 is LGHDT and CDR2 YNNKEL (reference sequence). The CDR3 DNA follows: TGTGCCAGCAGCAGAGCTAGCGGGGGGGCCAACACCGGGGAGCTGTTTTTT. It is translated as CASSRASGGANTGELFF.

The V gene is TRBV6-5, the J gene TRBJ2-7; 8 positions agree with TRBD1. The CDR3 runs 13 residues. From germline, CDR1 is MNHEY and CDR2 SVGAGI. The junction had 4 bases not matched to a gene; V was cut back by 5 bases and J by 4 bases. CDR3 sequence reads: CASSLDRDYEQYF. Here the CDR3 DNA reads TGTGCCAGCAGTCTGGACAGGGATTACGAGCAGTACTTC.

This clone was seen a single time. The chain carries TRBV18 and TRBJ2-2; D gene uncertain. The CDR3 length is 15 residues. The germline V and J ends were trimmed by 5 bases and 1 base, with 11 bases remaining between them. Germline V gives CDR1 KGHSH, CDR2 LQKENI. CDR3 sequence: CASSILDWNTGELFF. CDR3 DNA sequence: TGTGCCAGCTCAATACTCGACTGGAACACCGGGGAGCTGTTTTTT.

The genes are TRBV27 and TRBJ2-2; 10 bases agree with TRBD2. The V gene end was trimmed by 5 bases and the J gene end by 5 bases; junction bases not matched to a gene: 5. The germline V gene encodes CDR1 MNHEY and CDR2 SMNVEV (reference sequence). This CDR3 region has 15 residues. CDR3 amino acids: CASSPLAGATGELFF. The CDR3 region has the DNA TGTGCCAGCAGTCCCCTAGCGGGAGCAACCGGGGAGCTGTTTTTT.

The genes are TRBV19 and TRBJ1-2; D remains unclear. Trimming stripped 1 base from V and 4 bases from J, with 13 bases between. CDR1 and CDR2 from the germline V gene are LNHDA and SQIVND (reference sequence). The CDR3 is 15 residues long. CDR3 bases: TGTGCCAGTAGTATAGGGGCTACGTCGGTCTATGGCTACACCTTC. Translating gives CASSIGATSVYGYTF. Full variable domain (rest looked up from reference TRBV19 and TRBJ1-2): DGGITQSPKYLFRKEGQNVTLSCEQNLNHDAMYWYRQDPGQGLRLIYYSQIVNDFQKGDIAEGYSVSREKKESFPLTVTSAQKNPTAFYLCASSIGATSVYGYTFGSGTRLTVV.

The chain couples TRBV9 to TRBJ2-1; a weak D match, TRBD2 (6 bases). Germline V gene lookup returns CDR1 SGDLS and CDR2 YYNGEE. Trimming shortened V by 2 bases and J by 1 base, and 19 bases separated the two germline ends. The CDR3 length is 18 residues. The CDR3 is CASSVTTSTAFSYNEQFF. The CDR3 DNA is TGTGCCAGCAGCGTGACGACTAGTACAGCCTTTTCCTACAATGAGCAGTTCTTC.

V and J are TRBV5-4 and TRBJ2-7; TRBD2 matches at 13 bases. Germline CDR1 SGHNT, CDR2 YYREEE (reference sequence). The CDR3 extends over 17 amino acids. The ends lost 4 bases at V and 0 bases at J; junction bases unmatched: 7. The CDR3 is CASSGGGLAGFSYEQYF. In DNA, the CDR3 is TGTGCCAGCAGCGGGGGGGGACTAGCGGGATTCTCCTACGAGCAGTACTTC.

The sample holds one count of this clone. This chain uses TRBV12-3 or TRBV12-4 with TRBJ1-1, with 9 nucleotides matching TRBD1. There are 13 residues in the CDR3. V was pared by 2 bases and J by 7 bases, with 2 bases of the junction left unmatched. In nucleotides, the CDR3 is TGTGCCAGCAGTTTATCGGGACAGGGTGAAGCTTTCTTT. Translated, it gives CASSLSGQGEAFF.

This chain connects TRBV3-1 (or the pseudogene TRBV3-2) to TRBJ2-1; 8 positions match TRBD1. CDR1 and CDR2 (germline): LGHDT, YNNKEL (reference sequence). This CDR3 has 15 amino acids. Germline trimming cut 4 bases from V and 5 bases from J; bases unmatched to any gene: 7. The CDR3 sequence is CASSLNLDRDNEQFF. CDR3 DNA sequence: TGTGCCAGCAGCCTAAACCTGGACAGGGACAATGAGCAGTTCTTC.

The chain recombines TRBV6-5 with TRBJ1-1; a weak D match, TRBD1 (5 bases). CDR1 and CDR2 (germline): MNHEY, SVGAGI. V dropped 2 bases and J dropped 4 bases, with 11 bases sitting between them. This CDR3 has 14 amino acids. The CDR3 DNA follows: TGTGCCAGCAGTTACCAGGGAACGGGCACTGAAGCTTTCTTT. Amino acids: CASSYQGTGTEAFF.

A few counts support this clone. V is TRBV10-3 and J is TRBJ2-5, with TRBD2 as a possible D gene (6 bases). The CDR3 loop spans 15 amino acids. The ends were cut back, 4 bases at V and 3 bases at J, with 15 bases in the middle. Germline V gives CDR1 ENHRY, CDR2 SYGVKD. CDR3 protein: CAISVEAGGKETQYF. CDR3 nucleotide sequence: TGTGCCATCAGTGTGGAGGCGGGCGGGAAAGAGACCCAGTACTTC.

The rearrangement uses TRBV23-1 and TRBJ1-3, with D unresolved. TRBV23-1 is an open reading frame, and its role is uncertain. CDR3 size: 18 residues. With 3 bases removed from V and 0 bases from J, the gap between germline ends came to 18 bases. Written as DNA, the CDR3 is TGCGCCAGCAGTCACGAGTCCGTCCGGTGCCGCTCTGGAAACACCATATATTTT. It is translated as CASSHESVRCRSGNTIYF.

The genes are TRBV6-5 and TRBJ1-2; D gene uncertain. Germline V CDR1 and CDR2: MNHEY, SVGAGI. Between the trimmed V and J ends, which lost 6 bases and 5 bases, there was a span of 16 bases. CDR3 length equals 14 residues. The DNA for the CDR3 is TGTGCCAGCAGCGACCCTGGGGAGTTTTATGGCTACACCTTC. It yields the protein CASSDPGEFYGYTF.

The V and J genes are TRBV5-4 and TRBJ1-1; 7 bases map to TRBD1. The CDR3 length is 15 residues. With 3 bases clipped from V and 2 bases from J, the junction kept 7 bases outside the gene matches. The germline gives CDR1 SGHNT, CDR2 YYREEE (reference sequence). CDR3 in DNA: TGTGCCAGCAGCTCGGGACAGCGAGAAAACACTGAAGCTTTCTTT. This encodes CASSSGQRENTEAFF. Supplemented by reference TRBV5-4 and TRBJ1-1, the full variable domain reads ETGVTQSPTHLIKTRGQQVTLRCSSQSGHNTVSWYQQALGQGPQFIFQYYREEENGRGNFPPRFSGLQFPNYSSELNVNALELDDSALYLCASSSGQRENTEAFFGQGTRLTVV.

This clone is a singleton in its sample. The V gene is TRBV5-1, the J gene TRBJ2-7; 15 nucleotides line up with TRBD2. The V gene end was trimmed by 4 bases and the J gene end by 0 bases; junction bases not matched to a gene: 8. Germline values: CDR1 SGHRS, CDR2 YFSETQ. The CDR3 length is 18 residues. The CDR3 loop reads CASSEGLAGGRSSYEQYF. The DNA for the CDR3 is TGCGCCAGCAGCGAGGGACTAGCGGGGGGCCGCAGCTCCTACGAGCAGTACTTC.

Only one count was recorded for this clone. J is TRBJ2-7 and V is TRBV6-2 or TRBV6-3, with D perhaps matching TRBD1 (6 bases). The CDR3 is made up of 18 amino acids. The V and J ends lost 3 bases and 2 bases respectively, with 23 bases between them. Germline CDR1 and CDR2: MNHEY and SVGEGT. The CDR3 sequence: CASSYSRGGQWGTYEQYF. Written as DNA, the CDR3 is TGTGCCAGCAGTTATTCTCGGGGCGGACAGTGGGGAACCTACGAGCAGTACTTC.

The chain joins TRBV29-1 to TRBJ2-7, with D unclear. Trimming shortened V by 2 bases and J by 6 bases, and 14 bases separated the two germline ends. CDR3 length equals 13 residues. The germline gives CDR1 SQVTM, CDR2 ANQGSEA. The CDR3 nucleotides read TGCAGCGTTGAAAAAGGTCGCGGTCGCGAGCAGTACTTC. Translating gives CSVEKGRGREQYF.

The V and J genes are TRBV7-9 and TRBJ2-3; 11 bases align to TRBD1. The germline V gene encodes CDR1 SEHNR and CDR2 FQNEAQ (reference sequence). V dropped 5 bases and J dropped 4; count of bases not matched to a gene: 5. The CDR3 sequence is 15 residues long. As DNA, the CDR3 is TGTGCCAGCAGCCCCGGGACAGGGGGATCAGATACGCAGTATTTT. Protein product: CASSPGTGGSDTQYF. Full variable domain (missing parts from reference TRBV7-9 and TRBJ2-3): DTGVSQNPRHKITKRGQNVTFRCDPISEHNRLYWYRQTLGQGPEFLTYFQNEAQLEKSRLLSDRFSAERPKGSFSTLEIQRTEQGDSAMYLCASSPGTGGSDTQYFGPGTRLTVL.

J is TRBJ2-5 and V is TRBV7-9, with 12 bases that match TRBD1. V was pared by 4 bases and J by 9 bases, with 9 bases of the junction left unmatched. CDR1 is SEHNR and CDR2 is FQNEAQ in the germline V gene (reference sequence). There are 15 residues in the CDR3. This chain's CDR3 is CASSSGQGAQRAQYF. Written as DNA, the CDR3 is TGTGCCAGCAGCTCGGGACAGGGGGCACAAAGGGCCCAGTACTTC.

The chain is built from TRBV19 and TRBJ2-7; 11 bases fit TRBD2. The CDR3 has 15 amino acids. Per the germline V gene, CDR1 is LNHDA and CDR2 is SQIVND (reference sequence). V shed 7 bases, J shed 3 bases, and the junction held 8 bases outside the gene matches. Here the CDR3 reads CASKESGTSGYEQYF. The CDR3 nucleotides read TGTGCCAGTAAGGAGTCCGGGACTAGCGGCTACGAGCAGTACTTC. Together with reference TRBV19 and TRBJ2-7, the CDR3 gives the full variable domain: DGGITQSPKYLFRKEGQNVTLSCEQNLNHDAMYWYRQDPGQGLRLIYYSQIVNDFQKGDIAEGYSVSREKKESFPLTVTSAQKNPTAFYLCASKESGTSGYEQYFGPGTRLTVT.

This clone is termed medium-sized. The genes are TRBV2 and TRBJ2-7; 15 bases fit TRBD2. V shed 5 bases, J shed 3 bases, and the junction held 8 bases outside the gene matches. The CDR3 extends over 17 amino acids. Germline CDR1 is SNHLY and CDR2 is FYNNEI. This CDR3 is CASSPGLAGGPGYEQYF. The CDR3 DNA follows: TGTGCCAGCAGTCCTGGACTAGCGGGAGGGCCGGGCTACGAGCAGTACTTC.

The V and J genes are TRBV24-1 and TRBJ2-5; D remains unclear. CDR1 is KGHDR and CDR2 is SFDVKD in the germline V gene. V was shortened by 0 bases and J by 0 bases, with 7 bases between the two germline ends. This CDR3 is built from 15 residues. The CDR3 nucleotides read TGTGCCACCAGTGATTTGTATAGAAACCAAGAGACCCAGTACTTC. Protein product: CATSDLYRNQETQYF.

The chain carries TRBV6-4 and TRBJ2-3; D not certain. V lost 6 bases and J lost 0, with 7 bases in between. The CDR3 contains 13 residues. CDR1 and CDR2 from the germline V gene are MRHNA and SNTAGT. The DNA for the CDR3 is TGTGCCAGCAGCATCCAAAGCACAGATACGCAGTATTTT. Its translation: CASSIQSTDTQYF.

The chain is built from TRBV6-5 and TRBJ1-2, with 9 bases lining up with TRBD1. CDR3 length: 15 amino acids. Germline lookup yields CDR1 MNHEY and CDR2 SVGAGI. V trimming: 6 bases; J trimming: 4 bases; junction bases outside the gene matches: 9. This CDR3 reads CASRPGQGLGYGYTF. CDR3 in DNA: TGTGCCAGCAGGCCAGGACAGGGGTTGGGCTATGGCTACACCTTC.

The gene calls are TRBV5-1 and TRBJ1-2; a weak D match, TRBD1 (6 bases). Trimming pared 0 bases from V and 8 bases from J, leaving 11 bases between. The CDR3 loop spans 13 amino acids. The germline CDR1 and CDR2 sequences are SGHRS and YFSETQ. In nucleotides, the CDR3 is TGCGCCAGCAGCTTGGATTACAGGGCAGGCTACACCTTC. Its translation is CASSLDYRAGYTF.

The CDR3 DNA sequence: TGTGCCAGCAGTGAGAGGAGCAATCAGCCCCAGCATTTT. Its translation: CASSERSNQPQHF. The chain is built from TRBV6-4 and TRBJ1-5; D unclear. Trimming took 3 bases from V and 1 from J, leaving 4 bases between them. The CDR3 has 13 residues. Germline loops: CDR1 MRHNA, CDR2 SNTAGT.

The V and J genes are TRBV7-9 and TRBJ2-7; D is possibly TRBD1 (6 bases). Trimming stripped 6 bases from V and 3 bases from J, with 15 bases between. The CDR3 sequence is 14 residues long. The germline V gene encodes CDR1 SEHNR and CDR2 FQNEAQ (reference sequence). The DNA for the CDR3 is TGTGCCAGCAGGCCACCGGGACAAAACTACGAGCAGTACTTC. Its translation is CASRPPGQNYEQYF.

The chain recombines TRBV4-2 with TRBJ1-6; D remains unclear. The germline V gene encodes CDR1 LGHNA and CDR2 YNFKEQ. CDR3 length: 18 amino acids. The ends were cut back, 0 bases at V and 0 bases at J, with 12 bases in the middle. The CDR3 DNA follows: TGTGCCAGCAGCCAAGATGGACGGGATAACTCCTATAATTCACCCCTCCACTTT. The encoded protein is CASSQDGRDNSYNSPLHF.

This chain joins TRBV9 and TRBJ2-7; D ambiguous. CDR1 is SGDLS, CDR2 YYNGEE, per germline. V was shortened by 4 bases and J by 2 bases, with 16 bases between the two germline ends. The CDR3 length is 15 residues. The CDR3 bases are TGTGCCAGCAGCCCCTCTGGTGAAGCACCCTACGAGCAGTACTTC. Amino acids: CASSPSGEAPYEQYF. Complete variable domain (other parts from reference TRBV9 and TRBJ2-7): DSGVTQTPKHLITATGQRVTLRCSPRSGDLSVYWYQQSLDQGLQFLIQYYNGEERAKGNILERFSAQQFPDLHSELNLSSLELGDSALYFCASSPSGEAPYEQYFGPGTRLTVT.

The rearrangement links TRBV4-2 to TRBJ1-5; maybe TRBD1 (5 bases). Germline V CDR1 and CDR2: LGHNA, YNFKEQ. Trimming took 1 base from V and 6 from J, leaving 16 bases between them. This CDR3 has 16 amino acids. The CDR3 sequence is CASSQGVSGRIQPQHF. Here the CDR3 DNA reads TGTGCCAGCAGCCAAGGTGTTTCAGGGAGGATTCAGCCCCAGCATTTT.

The rearrangement links TRBV7-3 to TRBJ2-3; 7 bases align to TRBD2. The V gene's germline CDR1 is SGHTA and CDR2 FQGTGA. This CDR3 is 15 amino acids long. V trimming: 1 base; J trimming: 3 bases; junction bases outside the gene matches: 4. CDR3 in DNA: TGTGCCAGCAGCTTAAGCCAGCGGGGTACAGATACGCAGTATTTT. Protein product: CASSLSQRGTDTQYF. Looking up the rest from reference TRBV7-3 and TRBJ2-3 gives the full variable domain: GAGVSQTPSNKVTEKGKYVELRCDPISGHTALYWYRQSLGQGPEFLIYFQGTGAADDSGLPNDRFFAVRPEGSVSTLKIQRTERGDSAVYLCASSLSQRGTDTQYFGPGTRLTVL.